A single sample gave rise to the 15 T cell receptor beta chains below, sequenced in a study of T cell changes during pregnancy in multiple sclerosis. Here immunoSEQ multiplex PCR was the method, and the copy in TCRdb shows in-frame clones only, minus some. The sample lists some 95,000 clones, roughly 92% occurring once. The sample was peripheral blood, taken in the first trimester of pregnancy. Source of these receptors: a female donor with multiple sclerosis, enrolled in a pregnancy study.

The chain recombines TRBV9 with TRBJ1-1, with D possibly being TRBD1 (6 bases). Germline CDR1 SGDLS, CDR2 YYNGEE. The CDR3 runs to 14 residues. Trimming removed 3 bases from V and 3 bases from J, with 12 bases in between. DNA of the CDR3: TGTGCCAGCAGCGCCGGGACACTCGACACTGAAGCTTTCTTT. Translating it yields CASSAGTLDTEAFF.

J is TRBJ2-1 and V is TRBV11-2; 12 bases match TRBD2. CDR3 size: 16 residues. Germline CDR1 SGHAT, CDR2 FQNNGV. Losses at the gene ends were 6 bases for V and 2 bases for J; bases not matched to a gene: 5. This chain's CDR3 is CASSHGLAGPYNEQFF. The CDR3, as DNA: TGTGCCAGCAGTCATGGACTAGCGGGACCCTACAATGAGCAGTTCTTC.

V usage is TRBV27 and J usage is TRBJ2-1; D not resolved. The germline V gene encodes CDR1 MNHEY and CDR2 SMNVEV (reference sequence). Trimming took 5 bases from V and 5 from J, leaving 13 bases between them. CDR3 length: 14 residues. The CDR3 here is CASSHRRSNNEQFF. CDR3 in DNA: TGTGCCAGCAGTCACCGGCGGTCGAACAATGAGCAGTTCTTC.

This CDR3 is CASSQEGHEDQPQHF. As DNA, the CDR3 is TGTGCCAGCAGCCAAGAAGGACACGAGGATCAGCCCCAGCATTTT. J is TRBJ1-5 and V is TRBV4-2; D possibly corresponds to TRBD1 (5 bases). The length of the CDR3 is 15 residues. Germline V lookup: CDR1 LGHNA, CDR2 YNFKEQ. V gave up 0 bases and J gave up 5 bases, with 11 bases separating them.

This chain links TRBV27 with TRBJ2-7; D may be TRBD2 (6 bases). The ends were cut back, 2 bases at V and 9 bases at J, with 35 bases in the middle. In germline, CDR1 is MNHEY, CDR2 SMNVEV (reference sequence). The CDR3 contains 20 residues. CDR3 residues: CASSLRWTRDDKAGGRGQYF. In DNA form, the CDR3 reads TGTGCCAGCAGTTTACGTTGGACCCGGGACGATAAAGCGGGTGGACGAGGGCAGTACTTC.

The CDR3 nucleotides read TGTGCCACCTCCGTCGTAAGGCAGGATGGCTACACCTTC. Translation gives CATSVVRQDGYTF. The chain has TRBV15 and TRBJ1-2; no clear D gene. The CDR3 runs to 13 residues. Trimming pared 8 bases from V and 6 bases from J, leaving 16 bases between. The germline gives CDR1 LNHNV, CDR2 YYDKDF (reference sequence).

Here the CDR3 DNA reads TGTGCCAGCAGAACCGACAGTAACACCGGGGAGCTGTTTTTT. This encodes CASRTDSNTGELFF. The rearrangement links TRBV7-2 to TRBJ2-2; TRBD1 is a possible D gene (5 bases). Germline loops: CDR1 SGHTA, CDR2 FQGNSA. The CDR3 contains 14 residues. Trimming removed 6 bases at V and 2 bases at J, with 10 bases between.

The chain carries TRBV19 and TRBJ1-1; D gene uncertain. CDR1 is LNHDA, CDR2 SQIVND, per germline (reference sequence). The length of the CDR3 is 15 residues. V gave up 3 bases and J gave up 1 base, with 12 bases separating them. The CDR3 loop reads CASSISRVRNTEAFF. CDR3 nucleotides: TGTGCCAGTAGTATTTCCCGGGTCCGGAACACTGAAGCTTTCTTT.

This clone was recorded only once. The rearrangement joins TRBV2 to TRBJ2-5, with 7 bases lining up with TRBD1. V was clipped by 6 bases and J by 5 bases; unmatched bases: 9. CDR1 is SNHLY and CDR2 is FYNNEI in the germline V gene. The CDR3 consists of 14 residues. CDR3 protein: CASRREQGKETQYF. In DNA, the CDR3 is TGTGCCAGCAGGAGAGAACAGGGGAAGGAGACCCAGTACTTC.

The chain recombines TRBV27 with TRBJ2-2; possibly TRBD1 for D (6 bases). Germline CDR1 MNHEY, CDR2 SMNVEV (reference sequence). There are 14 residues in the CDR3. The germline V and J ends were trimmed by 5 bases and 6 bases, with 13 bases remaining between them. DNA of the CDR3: TGTGCCAGCAGTCCGACGGACAGTTCCGGGGAGCTGTTTTTT. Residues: CASSPTDSSGELFF.

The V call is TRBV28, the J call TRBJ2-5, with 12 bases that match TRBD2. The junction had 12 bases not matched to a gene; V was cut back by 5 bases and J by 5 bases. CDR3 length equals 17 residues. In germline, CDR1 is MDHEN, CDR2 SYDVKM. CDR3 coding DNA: TGTGCCAGCAGTCCCCCCGCGACTAGCGGGAGTTTTGAGACCCAGTACTTC. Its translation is CASSPPATSGSFETQYF.

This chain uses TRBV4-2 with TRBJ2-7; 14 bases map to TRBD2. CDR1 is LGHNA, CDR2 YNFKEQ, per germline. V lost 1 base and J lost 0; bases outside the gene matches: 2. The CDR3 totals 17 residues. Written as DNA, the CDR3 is TGTGCCAGCAGCCAAGTTGGACTAGCGGGAGGCTCCTACGAGCAGTACTTC. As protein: CASSQVGLAGGSYEQYF.

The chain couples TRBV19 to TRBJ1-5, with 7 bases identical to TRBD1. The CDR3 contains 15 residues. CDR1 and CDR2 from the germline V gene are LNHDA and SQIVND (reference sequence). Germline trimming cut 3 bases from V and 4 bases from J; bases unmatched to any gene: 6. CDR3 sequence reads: CASSIWDSRNQPQHF. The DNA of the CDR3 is TGTGCCAGTAGTATCTGGGACAGTCGGAATCAGCCCCAGCATTTT.

The CDR3 here is CASSPLTGSYQETQYF. CDR3 in DNA: TGTGCCAGCTCACCATTGACGGGGTCGTACCAAGAGACCCAGTACTTC. The rearrangement joins TRBV18 to TRBJ2-5; D may be TRBD2 (5 bases). Germline CDR1 and CDR2: KGHSH and LQKENI. This CDR3 is built from 16 residues. V lost 2 bases to trimming and J lost 0 bases, with 13 bases between them.

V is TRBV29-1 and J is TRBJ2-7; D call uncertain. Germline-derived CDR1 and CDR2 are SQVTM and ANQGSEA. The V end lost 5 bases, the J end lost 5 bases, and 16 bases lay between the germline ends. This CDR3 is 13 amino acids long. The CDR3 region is CSVQITNKNEQYF. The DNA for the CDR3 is TGCAGCGTTCAGATTACTAACAAAAACGAGCAGTACTTC.